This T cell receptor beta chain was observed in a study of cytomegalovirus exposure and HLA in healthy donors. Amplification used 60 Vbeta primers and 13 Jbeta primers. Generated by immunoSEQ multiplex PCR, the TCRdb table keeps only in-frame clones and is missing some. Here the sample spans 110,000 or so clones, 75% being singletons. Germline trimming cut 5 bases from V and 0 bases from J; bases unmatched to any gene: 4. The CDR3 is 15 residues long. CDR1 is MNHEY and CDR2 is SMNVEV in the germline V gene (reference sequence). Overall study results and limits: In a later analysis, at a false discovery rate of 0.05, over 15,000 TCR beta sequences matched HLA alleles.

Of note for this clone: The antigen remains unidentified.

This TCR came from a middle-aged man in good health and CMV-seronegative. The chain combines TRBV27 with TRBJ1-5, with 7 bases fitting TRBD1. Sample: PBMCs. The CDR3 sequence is CASSVQGYSNQPQHF. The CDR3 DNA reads TGTGCCAGCAGTGTACAGGGGTATAGCAATCAGCCCCAGCATTTT.